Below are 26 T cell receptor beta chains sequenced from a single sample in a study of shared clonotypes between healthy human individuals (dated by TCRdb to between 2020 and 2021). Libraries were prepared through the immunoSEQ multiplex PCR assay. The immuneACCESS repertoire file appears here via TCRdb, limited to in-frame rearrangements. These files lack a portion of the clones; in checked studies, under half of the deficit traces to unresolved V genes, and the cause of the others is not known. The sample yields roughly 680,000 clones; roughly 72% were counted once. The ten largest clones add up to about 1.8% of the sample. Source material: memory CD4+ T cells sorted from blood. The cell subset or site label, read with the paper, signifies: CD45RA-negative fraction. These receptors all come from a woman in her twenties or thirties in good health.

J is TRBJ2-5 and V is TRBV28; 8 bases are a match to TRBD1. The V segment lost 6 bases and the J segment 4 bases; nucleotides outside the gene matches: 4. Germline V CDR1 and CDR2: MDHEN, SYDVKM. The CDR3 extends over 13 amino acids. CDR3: CASSTGGGETQYF. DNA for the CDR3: TGTGCCAGCAGCACAGGGGGTGGAGAGACCCAGTACTTC.

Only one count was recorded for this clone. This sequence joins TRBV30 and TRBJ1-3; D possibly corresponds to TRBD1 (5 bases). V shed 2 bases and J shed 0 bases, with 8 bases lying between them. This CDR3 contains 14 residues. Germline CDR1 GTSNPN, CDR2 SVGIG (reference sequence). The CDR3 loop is CAWSPGSSGNTIYF. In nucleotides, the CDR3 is TGTGCCTGGAGTCCAGGGAGCTCTGGAAACACCATATATTTT.

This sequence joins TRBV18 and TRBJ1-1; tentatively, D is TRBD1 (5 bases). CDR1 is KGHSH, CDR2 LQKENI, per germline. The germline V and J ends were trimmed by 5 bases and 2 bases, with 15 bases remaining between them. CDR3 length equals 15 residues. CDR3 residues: CASSRDWGRNTEAFF. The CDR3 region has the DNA TGTGCCAGCTCAAGGGATTGGGGACGAAACACTGAAGCTTTCTTT.

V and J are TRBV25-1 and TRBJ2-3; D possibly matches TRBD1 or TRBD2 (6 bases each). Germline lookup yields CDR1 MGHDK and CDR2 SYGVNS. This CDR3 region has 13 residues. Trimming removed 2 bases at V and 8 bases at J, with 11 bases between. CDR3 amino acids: CASSEGGQGTQYF. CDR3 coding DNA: TGTGCCAGCAGTGAAGGGGGGCAGGGTACGCAGTATTTT.

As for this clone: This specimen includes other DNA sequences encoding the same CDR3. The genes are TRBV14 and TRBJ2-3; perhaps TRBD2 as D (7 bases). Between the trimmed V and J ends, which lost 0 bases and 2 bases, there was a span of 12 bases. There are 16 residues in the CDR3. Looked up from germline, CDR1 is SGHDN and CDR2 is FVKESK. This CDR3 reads CASSQERGGDTDTQYF. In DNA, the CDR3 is TGTGCCAGCAGCCAAGAGAGGGGGGGAGACACAGATACGCAGTATTTT. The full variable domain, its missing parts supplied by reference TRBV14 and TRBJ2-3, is EAGVTQFPSHSVIEKGQTVTLRCDPISGHDNLYWYRRVMGKEIKFLLHFVKESKQDESGMPNNRFLAERTGGTYSTLKVQPAELEDSGVYFCASSQERGGDTDTQYFGPGTRLTVL.

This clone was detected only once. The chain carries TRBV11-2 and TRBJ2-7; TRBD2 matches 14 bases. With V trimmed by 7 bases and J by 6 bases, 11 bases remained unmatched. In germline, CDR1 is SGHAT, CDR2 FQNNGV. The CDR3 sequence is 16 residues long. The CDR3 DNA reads TGTGCCAGCAACCTGGCGGGACTAGCGGGAGTAGGCGAGCAGTACTTC. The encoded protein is CASNLAGLAGVGEQYF.

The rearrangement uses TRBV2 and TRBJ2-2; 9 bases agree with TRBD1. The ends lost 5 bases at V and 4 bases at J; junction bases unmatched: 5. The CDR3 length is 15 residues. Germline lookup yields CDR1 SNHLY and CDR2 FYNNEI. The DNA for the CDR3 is TGTGCCAGCAGTCCCCGGACAGGGGCCACCGGGGAGCTGTTTTTT. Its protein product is CASSPRTGATGELFF.

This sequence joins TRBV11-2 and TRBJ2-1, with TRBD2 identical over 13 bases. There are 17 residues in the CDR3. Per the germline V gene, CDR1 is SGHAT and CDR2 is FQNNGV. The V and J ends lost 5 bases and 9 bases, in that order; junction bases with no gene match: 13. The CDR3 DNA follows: TGTGCCAGCAGCGCAATGGACGGGACTAGCGGGAAGGGTGAGCAGTTCTTC. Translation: CASSAMDGTSGKGEQFF.

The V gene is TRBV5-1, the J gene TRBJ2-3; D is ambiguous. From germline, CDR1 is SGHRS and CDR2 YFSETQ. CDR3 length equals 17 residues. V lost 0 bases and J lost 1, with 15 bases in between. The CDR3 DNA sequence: TGCGCCAGCAGCTTGGTAAGGTCAGGTGGAGGCACAGATACGCAGTATTTT. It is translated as CASSLVRSGGGTDTQYF.

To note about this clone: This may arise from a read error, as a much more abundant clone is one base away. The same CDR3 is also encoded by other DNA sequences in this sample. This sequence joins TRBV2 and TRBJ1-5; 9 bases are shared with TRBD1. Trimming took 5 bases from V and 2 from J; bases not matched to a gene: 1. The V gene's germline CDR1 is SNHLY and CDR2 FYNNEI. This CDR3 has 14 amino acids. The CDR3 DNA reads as TGTGCCAGCAGTCGGACAGGGGGCAATCAGCCCCAGCATTTT. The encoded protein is CASSRTGGNQPQHF.

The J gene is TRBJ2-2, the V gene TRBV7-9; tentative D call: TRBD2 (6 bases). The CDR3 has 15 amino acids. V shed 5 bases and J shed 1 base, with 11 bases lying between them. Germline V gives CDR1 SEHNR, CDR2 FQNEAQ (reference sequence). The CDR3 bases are TGTGCCAGCAGCCCGGGGGTGGAGAACACCGGGGAGCTGTTTTTT. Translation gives CASSPGVENTGELFF.

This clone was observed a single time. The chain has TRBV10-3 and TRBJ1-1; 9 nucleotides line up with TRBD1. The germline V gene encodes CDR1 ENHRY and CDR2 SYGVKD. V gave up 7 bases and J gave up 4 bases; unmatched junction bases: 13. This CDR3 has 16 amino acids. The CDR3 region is CAITQREGQGGTEAFF. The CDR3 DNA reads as TGTGCCATCACCCAAAGGGAGGGACAGGGAGGCACTGAAGCTTTCTTT.

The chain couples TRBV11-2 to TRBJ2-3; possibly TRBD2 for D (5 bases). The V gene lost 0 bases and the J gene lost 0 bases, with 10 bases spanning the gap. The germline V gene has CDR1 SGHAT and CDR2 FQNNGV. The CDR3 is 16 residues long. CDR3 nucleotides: TGTGCCAGCAGCTTAGAGCCGGGAATTAGCACAGATACGCAGTATTTT. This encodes CASSLEPGISTDTQYF.

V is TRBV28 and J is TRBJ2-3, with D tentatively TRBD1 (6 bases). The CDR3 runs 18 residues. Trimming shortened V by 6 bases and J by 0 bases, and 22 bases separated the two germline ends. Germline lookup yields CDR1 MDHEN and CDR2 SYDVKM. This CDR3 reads CASSRTGQALLSTDTQYF. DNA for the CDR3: TGTGCCAGCAGCCGGACGGGACAAGCCCTACTGAGCACAGATACGCAGTATTTT.

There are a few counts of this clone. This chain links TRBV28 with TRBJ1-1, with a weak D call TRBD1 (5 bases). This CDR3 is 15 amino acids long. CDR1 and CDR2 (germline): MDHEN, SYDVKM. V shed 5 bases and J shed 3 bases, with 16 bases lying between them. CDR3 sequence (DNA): TGTGCCAGCAGTATCCATACCGGGGCATACACTGAAGCTTTCTTT. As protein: CASSIHTGAYTEAFF.

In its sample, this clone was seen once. The CDR3 DNA reads TGCGCCAGCAGTGACCCAAGCGGGAGGGAAACCGGGGAGCTGTTTTTT. This encodes CASSDPSGRETGELFF. The V gene is TRBV10-2, the J gene TRBJ2-2, with TRBD2 matching over 10 bases. Trimming at V came to 3 bases and at J to 5 bases, leaving 6 bases not matched to a gene. The germline V gene encodes CDR1 WSHSY and CDR2 SAAADI. CDR3 length: 16 residues.

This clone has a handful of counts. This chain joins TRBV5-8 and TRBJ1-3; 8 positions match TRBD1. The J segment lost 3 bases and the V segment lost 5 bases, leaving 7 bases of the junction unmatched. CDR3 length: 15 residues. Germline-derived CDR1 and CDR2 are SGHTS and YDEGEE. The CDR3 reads CASSRDRLIGNTIYF. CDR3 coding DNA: TGTGCCAGCAGTCGGGACAGGCTAATTGGAAACACCATATATTTT.

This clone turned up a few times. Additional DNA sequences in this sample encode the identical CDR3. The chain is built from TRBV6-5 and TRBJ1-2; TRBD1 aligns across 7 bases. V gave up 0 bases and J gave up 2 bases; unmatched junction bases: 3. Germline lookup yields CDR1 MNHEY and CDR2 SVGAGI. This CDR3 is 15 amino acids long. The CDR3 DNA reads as TGTGCCAGCAGTTACTCTCCGGGACAGAACTATGGCTACACCTTC. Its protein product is CASSYSPGQNYGYTF.

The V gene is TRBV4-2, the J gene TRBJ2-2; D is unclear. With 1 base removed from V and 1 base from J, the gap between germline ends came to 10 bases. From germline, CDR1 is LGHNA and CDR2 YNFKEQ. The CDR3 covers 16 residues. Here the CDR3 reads CASSQGSAGNTGELFF. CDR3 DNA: TGTGCCAGCAGCCAAGGCTCGGCAGGGAACACCGGGGAGCTGTTTTTT.

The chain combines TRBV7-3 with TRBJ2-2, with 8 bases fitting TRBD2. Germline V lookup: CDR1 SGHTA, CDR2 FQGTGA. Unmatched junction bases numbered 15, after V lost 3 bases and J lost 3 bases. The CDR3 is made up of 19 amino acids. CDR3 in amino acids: CASSFGTSGPRGDTGELFF. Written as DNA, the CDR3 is TGTGCCAGCAGCTTCGGAACTAGCGGCCCCAGAGGAGACACCGGGGAGCTGTTTTTT. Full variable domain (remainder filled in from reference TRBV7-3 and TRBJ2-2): GAGVSQTPSNKVTEKGKYVELRCDPISGHTALYWYRQSLGQGPEFLIYFQGTGAADDSGLPNDRFFAVRPEGSVSTLKIQRTERGDSAVYLCASSFGTSGPRGDTGELFFGEGSRLTVL.

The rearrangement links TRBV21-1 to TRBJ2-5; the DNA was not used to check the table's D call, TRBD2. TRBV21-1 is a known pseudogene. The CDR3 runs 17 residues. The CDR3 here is CASSKGSQREGLETQYF. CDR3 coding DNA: TGTGCCAGCAGCAAAGGTAGTCAGCGGGAGGGCCTGGAGACCCAGTACTTC.

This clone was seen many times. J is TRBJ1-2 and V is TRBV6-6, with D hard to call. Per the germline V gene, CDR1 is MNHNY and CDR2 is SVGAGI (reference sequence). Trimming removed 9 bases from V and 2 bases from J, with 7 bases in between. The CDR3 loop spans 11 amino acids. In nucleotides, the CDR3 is TGTGCCAGTCAGGACAACTATGGCTACACCTTC. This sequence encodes CASQDNYGYTF.

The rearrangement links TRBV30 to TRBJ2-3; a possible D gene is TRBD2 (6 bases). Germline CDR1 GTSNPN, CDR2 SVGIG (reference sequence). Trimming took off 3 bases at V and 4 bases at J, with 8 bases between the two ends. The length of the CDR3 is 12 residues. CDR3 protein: CAWRGGPDTQYF. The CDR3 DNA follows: TGTGCCTGGAGGGGAGGTCCAGATACGCAGTATTTT. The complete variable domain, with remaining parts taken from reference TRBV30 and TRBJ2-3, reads SQTIHQWPATLVQPVGSPLSLECTVEGTSNPNLYWYRQAAGRGLQLLFYSVGIGQISSEVPQNLSASRPQDRQFILSSKKLLLSDSGFYLCAWRGGPDTQYFGPGTRLTVL.

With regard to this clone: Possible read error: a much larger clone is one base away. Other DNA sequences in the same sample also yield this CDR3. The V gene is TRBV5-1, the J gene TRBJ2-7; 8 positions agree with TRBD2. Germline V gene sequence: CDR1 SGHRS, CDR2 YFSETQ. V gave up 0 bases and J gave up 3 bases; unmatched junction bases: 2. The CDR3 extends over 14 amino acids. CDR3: CASSLEAGVYEQYF. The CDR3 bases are TGCGCCAGCAGCTTGGAAGCGGGAGTCTACGAGCAGTACTTC.

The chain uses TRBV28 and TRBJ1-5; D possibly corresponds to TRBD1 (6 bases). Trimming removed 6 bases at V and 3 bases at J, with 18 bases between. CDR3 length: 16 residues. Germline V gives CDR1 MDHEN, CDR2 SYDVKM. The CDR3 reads CASRRHSQGFNQPQHF. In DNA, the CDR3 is TGTGCCAGCAGGAGGCATTCACAGGGTTTCAATCAGCCCCAGCATTTT.

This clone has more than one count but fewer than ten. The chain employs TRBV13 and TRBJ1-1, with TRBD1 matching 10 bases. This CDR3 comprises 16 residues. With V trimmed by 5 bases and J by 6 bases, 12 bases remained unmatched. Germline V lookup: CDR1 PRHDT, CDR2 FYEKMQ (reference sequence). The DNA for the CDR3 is TGTGCCAGCAGCACAACGACAGGGGGCCCCTTCGCTGAAGCTTTCTTT. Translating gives CASSTTTGGPFAEAFF.